A selection of T cell receptor beta chains follows, all from one sample in a study of T cells after yellow fever vaccination. MiXCR, applied by TCRdb to the 5' RACE reads, yields one record per CDR3 protein. In the table there are over 300,000 distinct CDR3 sequences, around 3.6% of which are singletons. Sequencing used PBMCs, obtained on the day of the yellow fever booster vaccination. Source of these receptors: a man between 18 and 29 years old who received the YFV17D yellow fever vaccine. Both conserved end residues are part of each CDR3. D genes are given only for firm matches. The size field is filled for only some rows; it gives once, few, many or a size class.

v_call	clone_size	d_call	j_call	cdr3_nt	cdr3_aa
TRBV5-1	many	TRBD1	TRBJ1-2	TGTGCCAGCAGCTTGGGACAGGGGAACTATGGCTACACCTTC	CASSLGQGNYGYTF
TRBV6-6	few	TRBD1	TRBJ2-1	TGTGCCAGCAGTTACACGCCGGGACAGGCAACCTACAATGAGCAGTTCTTC	CASSYTPGQATYNEQFF
TRBV6-6	.	.	TRBJ1-6	TGTGCCAGCAGTTACTCACACAGTGATAATTCACCCCTCCACTTT	CASSYSHSDNSPLHF
TRBV7-2	.	.	TRBJ2-6	TGTGCCAGCAGCCCGGGACACTCTGGGGCCAACGTCCTGACTTTC	CASSPGHSGANVLTF
TRBV5-1	few	TRBD1	TRBJ1-1	TGCGCCAGCAGCGAAAGGACAGGGGGGACTGAAGCTTTCTTT	CASSERTGGTEAFF
TRBV5-6	.	.	TRBJ1-1	TGTGCCAGCAGCTTTCCTAGCGGCACTGAAGCTTTCTTT	CASSFPSGTEAFF
TRBV29-1	many	TRBD1	TRBJ1-1	TGCAGCGTTGAAGATCAGTACAGGGGTAACACTGAAGCTTTCTTT	CSVEDQYRGNTEAFF
TRBV15	few	.	TRBJ1-1	TGTGCCACCAGCACCCTGGACAGCCTTGGCGAAGCTTTCTTT	CATSTLDSLGEAFF
TRBV5-1	few	.	TRBJ1-6	TGCGCCAGCAGCTTGGAAGTAGATAATTCACCCCTCCACTTT	CASSLEVDNSPLHF
TRBV3-1	many	.	TRBJ2-5	TGTGCCAGCAGCCAAGAGGAAGCGACGCAAGAGACCCAGTACTTC	CASSQEEATQETQYF
TRBV4-2	many	.	TRBJ1-4	TGTGCCAGCAGCCAAGGATGGGCGGAGGGGAACGAAAAACTGTTTTTT	CASSQGWAEGNEKLFF
TRBV24-1	.	TRBD1	TRBJ1-2	TGTGCCACCAGTGATTGGACAGGGGACTATGGCTACACCTTC	CATSDWTGDYGYTF
TRBV7-3	.	TRBD1	TRBJ2-1	TGTGCCAGCAGCTTATGGGGACAGGGGGCGTTAAATGAGCAGTTCTTC	CASSLWGQGALNEQFF
TRBV3-1	few	.	TRBJ2-7	TGTGCCAGCAGCCAATACGGGGGCTACGAGCAGTACTTC	CASSQYGGYEQYF
TRBV29-1	many	TRBD1	TRBJ2-1	TGCAGCGTGGAGGGACAGGGGTTATACAATGAGCAGTTCTTC	CSVEGQGLYNEQFF
TRBV4-3	.	.	TRBJ1-4	TGCGCCAGCAGCCAAGAGTACACCGCAACTAATGAAAAACTGTTTTTT	CASSQEYTATNEKLFF
TRBV9	few	.	TRBJ2-3	TGTGCCAGCAGCGTAGCGGACTTCAGTACGCAGTATTTT	CASSVADFSTQYF
TRBV7-2	.	.	TRBJ2-5	TGTGCCAGCAGCTTAAGGCCGGGAGAGGGGACCCAGTACTTC	CASSLRPGEGTQYF
TRBV10-1	.	.	TRBJ2-7	TGCGCCAGCAGTGACGACCCCATCCGTCCCTACGAGCAGTACTTC	CASSDDPIRPYEQYF
TRBV6-2/TRBV6-3	many	TRBD2	TRBJ2-1	TGTGCCAGCAGTTCCGACCCGATCCTAGCGGGGGACACCCATCTCTCCTTC	CASSSDPILAGDTHLSF
TRBV7-6	few	.	TRBJ1-1	TGTGCCAGCAGCTTAGCCCAAAGGAACACTGAAGCTTTCTTT	CASSLAQRNTEAFF
TRBV6-1	few	.	TRBJ1-6	TGTGCCAGCAGTGATTCGGGGACGCCCCAACTCCACTTT	CASSDSGTPQLHF
TRBV18	many	.	TRBJ2-1	TGTGCCAGCTCTCCTACCGGGCTGGCAGCGGGGTTCTTC	CASSPTGLAAGFF
TRBV29-1	many	TRBD1	TRBJ2-1	TGCAGCGTTGATGAGACAGGGACCTACAATGAGCAGTTCTTC	CSVDETGTYNEQFF
TRBV7-2	many	.	TRBJ2-3	TGTGCCAGCAGCCCCCACTTAGATACGCAGTATTTT	CASSPHLDTQYF
TRBV3-1	.	.	TRBJ1-2	TGTGCCAGCAGCCAAGCGGGTCGAGCGGGCTATGGCTACACCTTC	CASSQAGRAGYGYTF
TRBV6-5	.	.	TRBJ1-6	TGTGCCAGCAGTTGGCAGATACCTAATTCACCCCTCCACTTT	CASSWQIPNSPLHF
TRBV27	few	TRBD1	TRBJ1-2	TGTGCCAGCAGTACCCACCCGACAGGGGGTAGCTATGGCTACACCTTC	CASSTHPTGGSYGYTF
TRBV4-3	many	.	TRBJ2-7	TGCGCCAGCAGCTTTGTGGGGGAGGCCTACGAGCAGTACTTC	CASSFVGEAYEQYF
TRBV20-1	many	TRBD2	TRBJ2-5	TGCAGTGCTAAGGATATGGCTAGCGGGCTCCAAGAGACCCAGTACTTC	CSAKDMASGLQETQYF
TRBV12-3/TRBV12-4	.	.	TRBJ2-1	TGTGCCAGCACGCCAAGGGGCCGGCTTTGGGAGCAGTTCTTC	CASTPRGRLWEQFF
TRBV9	few	.	TRBJ2-3	TGTGCCAGCAGCGAGAGGGTGGTTGGGACAGATACGCAGTATTTT	CASSERVVGTDTQYF
TRBV10-3	few	.	TRBJ1-3	TGTGCCATCAGTGAGCCCGGCGCTGGAAACACCATATATTTT	CAISEPGAGNTIYF
TRBV6-6	many	.	TRBJ1-4	TGTGCCACCCTAAACTGGACGGGACTCAAACTGTTTTTT	CATLNWTGLKLFF
TRBV4-3	few	.	TRBJ2-1	TGCGCCAGCAGCCAAGAGACAGACCTGAGCTCCTACAATGAGCAGTTCTTC	CASSQETDLSSYNEQFF
TRBV9	many	.	TRBJ2-2	TGTGCCAGCAGCCTGTACGTAACCGGGGAGCTGTTTTTT	CASSLYVTGELFF
TRBV9	many	.	TRBJ2-2	TGTGCCAGCAGCGTACAGGGGGGCTACACCGGGGAGCTGTTTTTT	CASSVQGGYTGELFF
TRBV29-1	few	.	TRBJ2-7	TGCAGCGTTGTAGGACGAGGGGAGTACGAGCAGTACTTC	CSVVGRGEYEQYF
TRBV18	many	.	TRBJ2-5	TGTGCCAGCTCACCTCCGAGTCCCGTGCGGGAGACCCAGTACTTC	CASSPPSPVRETQYF
TRBV7-2	many	TRBD2	TRBJ2-1	TGTGCCAGCAGCCTTAGCGGGGATGGAAGCAATGAGCAGTTCTTC	CASSLSGDGSNEQFF
TRBV24-1	few	.	TRBJ1-1	TGTGCCACCACCGAAGGGACTGAAGCTTTCTTT	CATTEGTEAFF
TRBV5-1	many	.	TRBJ2-1	TGCGCCAGCAGCCACCGAAGCGAGGGCCTCAATGAGCAGTTCTTC	CASSHRSEGLNEQFF
TRBV5-1	.	TRBD1	TRBJ1-1	TGCGCCAGCAGCTATTCGACAGGGGCGGACACTGAAGCTTTCTTT	CASSYSTGADTEAFF
TRBV20-1	few	TRBD2	TRBJ2-7	TGCAGTGCTGGGACTAGCGGGGGGACCGGGCCCCACGAGCAGTACTTC	CSAGTSGGTGPHEQYF
TRBV19	many	.	TRBJ1-1	TGTGCCAGTAGTATATGGGCTGCAGGGTCGGGCACTGAAGCTTTCTTT	CASSIWAAGSGTEAFF
TRBV14	few	.	TRBJ2-5	TGTGCCAGCAGCCAAGTAGGGATCGAGACCCAGTACTTC	CASSQVGIETQYF
TRBV20-1	few	TRBD1	TRBJ2-3	TGCAGTGCCACCGCCGACAGGGGCGCCGGGCCTAGCACAGATACGCAGTATTTT	CSATADRGAGPSTDTQYF
TRBV29-1	many	.	TRBJ2-1	TGCAGCGTTACTGGACAGCCTCAGCAGTTCTTC	CSVTGQPQQFF
TRBV7-2	.	.	TRBJ1-3	TGTGCCAGCAGCTCGATCGGAAACACCATATATTTT	CASSSIGNTIYF
TRBV20-1	.	.	TRBJ2-5	TGCAGTGCTAGACGCCAGGCGGGGGAGACCCAGTACTTC	CSARRQAGETQYF